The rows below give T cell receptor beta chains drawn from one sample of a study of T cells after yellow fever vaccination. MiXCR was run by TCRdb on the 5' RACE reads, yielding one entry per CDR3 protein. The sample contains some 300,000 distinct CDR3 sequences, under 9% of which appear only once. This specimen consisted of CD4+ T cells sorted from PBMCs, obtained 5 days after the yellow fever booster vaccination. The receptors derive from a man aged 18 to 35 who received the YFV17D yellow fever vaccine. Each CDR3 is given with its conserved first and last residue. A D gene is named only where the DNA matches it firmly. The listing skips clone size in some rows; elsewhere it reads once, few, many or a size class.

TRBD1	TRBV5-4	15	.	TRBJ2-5	CASSPRTGGAETQYF	TGTGCCAGCAGCCCTCGGACAGGGGGCGCCGAGACCCAGTACTTC
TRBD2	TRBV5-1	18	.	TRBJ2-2	CASSSYGVVAGSTGELFF	TGCGCCAGCAGCTCGTATGGGGTTGTAGCGGGGTCCACCGGGGAGCTGTTTTTT
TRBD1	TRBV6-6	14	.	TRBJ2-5	CASRETGGQETQYF	TGTGCCAGCAGGGAAACAGGGGGCCAAGAGACCCAGTACTTC
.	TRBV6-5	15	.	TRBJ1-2	CASRRWDFQAYGYTF	TGTGCCAGCAGGAGATGGGACTTCCAGGCCTATGGCTACACCTTC
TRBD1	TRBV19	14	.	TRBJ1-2	CASRRTGGVYGYTF	TGTGCCAGCCGACGGACAGGGGGGGTCTATGGCTACACCTTC
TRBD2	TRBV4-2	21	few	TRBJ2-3	CASSQDGTRVAKRGRSDTQYF	TGTGCCAGCAGCCAAGATGGGACCCGGGTAGCGAAGCGGGGGAGATCAGATACGCAGTATTTT
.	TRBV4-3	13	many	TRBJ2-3	CASSQEGANTQYF	TGCGCCAGCAGCCAGGAGGGGGCGAATACGCAGTATTTT
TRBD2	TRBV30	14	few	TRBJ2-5	CAWTERGAQETQYF	TGTGCCTGGACAGAGCGGGGGGCACAAGAGACCCAGTACTTC
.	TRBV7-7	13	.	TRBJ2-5	CASTSMPGETQYF	TGTGCCAGCACCAGTATGCCCGGGGAGACCCAGTACTTC
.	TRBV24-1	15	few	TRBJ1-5	CATSDMRFPNQPQHF	TGTGCCACCAGTGACATGAGATTTCCCAATCAGCCCCAGCATTTT
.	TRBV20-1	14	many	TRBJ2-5	CSARRGETGETQYF	TGCAGTGCTAGAAGGGGGGAAACTGGTGAGACCCAGTACTTC
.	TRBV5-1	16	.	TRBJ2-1	CASTLAGGLSYNEQFF	TGCGCCAGCACCTTGGCTGGCGGCCTTTCCTACAATGAGCAGTTCTTC
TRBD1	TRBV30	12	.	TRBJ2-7	CAWDDRVNEQYF	TGTGCCTGGGACGACAGGGTCAACGAGCAGTACTTC
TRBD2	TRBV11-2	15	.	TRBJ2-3	CASNSRGSGTDTQYF	TGTGCCAGCAATTCGCGGGGGTCGGGCACAGATACGCAGTATTTT
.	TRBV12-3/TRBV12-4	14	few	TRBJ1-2	CASSFRLQIGGYTF	TGTGCCAGCAGTTTTCGACTACAGATCGGGGGCTACACCTTC
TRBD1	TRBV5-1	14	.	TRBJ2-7	CASSLESGGYEQYF	TGCGCCAGCAGCTTGGAGTCAGGGGGCTACGAGCAGTACTTC
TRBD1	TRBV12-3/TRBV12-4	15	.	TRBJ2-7	CASTPSTGEWGEQYF	TGTGCCAGCACCCCCTCAACAGGGGAGTGGGGCGAGCAGTACTTC
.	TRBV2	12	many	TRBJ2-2	CASSESGGELFF	TGTGCCAGCAGTGAAAGTGGCGGGGAGCTGTTTTTT
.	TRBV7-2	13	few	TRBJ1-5	CASSRGTSQPQHF	TGTGCCAGCAGCCGGGGGACCAGTCAGCCCCAGCATTTT
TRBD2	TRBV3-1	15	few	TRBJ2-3	CASSRSGGHTDTQYF	TGTGCCAGCAGCCGTAGCGGGGGCCACACAGATACGCAGTATTTT
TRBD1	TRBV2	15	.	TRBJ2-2	CASTRDRGIPGELFF	TGTGCCAGCACTAGGGACAGGGGAATCCCCGGGGAGCTGTTTTTT
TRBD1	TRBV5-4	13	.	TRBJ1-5	CASSTDRGQPQHF	TGTGCCAGCAGTACTGACAGGGGGCAGCCCCAGCATTTT
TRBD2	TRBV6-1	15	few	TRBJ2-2	CASSEVGGGAGELFF	TGTGCCAGCAGTGAAGTCGGCGGGGGGGCCGGGGAGCTGTTTTTT
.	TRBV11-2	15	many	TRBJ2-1	CASSPSGASGNEQFF	TGTGCCAGCAGCCCATCAGGGGCTAGCGGCAATGAGCAGTTCTTC
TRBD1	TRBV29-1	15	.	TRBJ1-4	CSVIGSRGSNEKLFF	TGCAGCGTCATCGGGAGCAGGGGGTCTAATGAAAAACTGTTTTTT
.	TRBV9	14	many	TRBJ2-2	CASSRGRNTGELFF	TGTGCCAGCAGCCGAGGACGGAACACCGGGGAGCTGTTTTTT
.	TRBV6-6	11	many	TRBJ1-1	CASRKGTEAFF	TGTGCCAGCAGAAAGGGAACTGAAGCTTTCTTT
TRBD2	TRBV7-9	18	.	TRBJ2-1	CASSPGTSGGPPYNEQFF	TGTGCCAGCAGCCCGGGGACTAGCGGGGGGCCCCCCTACAATGAGCAGTTCTTC
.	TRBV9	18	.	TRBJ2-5	CASSVGDLGWSPGETQYF	TGTGCCAGCAGCGTAGGAGATTTGGGGTGGTCCCCGGGGGAGACCCAGTACTTC
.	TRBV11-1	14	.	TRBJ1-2	CASSPFGGNYGYTF	TGTGCCAGCAGCCCCTTCGGCGGGAACTATGGCTACACCTTC
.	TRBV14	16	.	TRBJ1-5	CASSQVPQGSNQPQHF	TGTGCCAGCAGCCAAGTACCCCAGGGGAGCAATCAGCCCCAGCATTTT
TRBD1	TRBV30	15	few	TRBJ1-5	CAWSKLGTGYQPQHF	TGTGCCTGGAGCAAACTTGGGACAGGCTATCAGCCCCAGCATTTT
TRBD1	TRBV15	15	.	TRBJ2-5	CATSRVTGVQETQYF	TGTGCCACCAGCAGAGTTACAGGGGTCCAAGAGACCCAGTACTTC
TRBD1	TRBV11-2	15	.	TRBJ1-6	CASSLVVQGNSPLHF	TGTGCCAGCAGCTTAGTCGTACAGGGGAATTCACCCCTCCACTTT
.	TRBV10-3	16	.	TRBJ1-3	CAITDRFIDSGNTIYF	TGTGCCATCACCGACAGGTTTATTGACTCTGGAAACACCATATATTTT
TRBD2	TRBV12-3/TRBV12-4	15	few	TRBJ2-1	CASTASGSSYNEQFF	TGTGCCAGCACCGCTAGCGGCAGCTCCTACAATGAGCAGTTCTTC
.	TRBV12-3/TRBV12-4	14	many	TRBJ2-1	CASSLSDSYNEQFF	TGTGCCAGCAGCCTCTCTGACAGCTACAATGAGCAGTTCTTC
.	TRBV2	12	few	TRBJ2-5	CASSEHRWTQYF	TGTGCCAGCAGTGAACATCGGTGGACCCAGTACTTC
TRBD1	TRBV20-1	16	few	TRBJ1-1	CSAPDPNRGDDTEAFF	TGCAGTGCGCCCGACCCAAACAGGGGAGACGACACTGAAGCTTTCTTT
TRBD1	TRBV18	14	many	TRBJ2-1	CASSPGTGNNEQFF	TGTGCCAGCTCACCAGGGACAGGGAACAATGAGCAGTTCTTC
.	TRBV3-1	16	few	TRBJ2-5	CASSQDALAKLQTQYF	TGTGCCAGCAGCCAAGACGCGCTAGCGAAGTTGCAGACCCAGTACTTC
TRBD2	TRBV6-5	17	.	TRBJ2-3	CASSYGTFSGGTDTQYF	TGTGCCAGCAGTTACGGGACTTTTAGCGGGGGCACAGATACGCAGTATTTT
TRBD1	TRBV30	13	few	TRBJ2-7	CAGYGQGPGEQYF	TGTGCCGGGTACGGACAGGGGCCTGGTGAGCAGTACTTC
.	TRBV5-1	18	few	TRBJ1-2	CASSSGYSYPGSVYGYTF	TGCGCCAGCAGCTCGGGATATTCATACCCTGGCAGCGTCTATGGCTACACCTTC
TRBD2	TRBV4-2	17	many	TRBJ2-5	CASSQAGTSGGVETQYF	TGTGCCAGCAGCCAAGCAGGGACTAGCGGGGGAGTCGAGACCCAGTACTTC
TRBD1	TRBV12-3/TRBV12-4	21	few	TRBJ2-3	CASSFGVWGRGHGGRTDTQYF	TGTGCCAGCAGTTTCGGTGTGTGGGGCAGGGGGCACGGGGGCCGGACAGATACGCAGTATTTT
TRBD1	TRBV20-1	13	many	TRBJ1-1	CSARRTGGTEAFF	TGCAGTGCTAGGAGGACAGGGGGCACTGAAGCTTTCTTT
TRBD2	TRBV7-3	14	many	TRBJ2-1	CASSLAGGGYEQFF	TGTGCCAGCAGCTTAGCGGGGGGCGGCTATGAGCAGTTCTTC
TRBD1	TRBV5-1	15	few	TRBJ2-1	CASKTTGASYNEQFF	TGCGCCAGCAAAACCACAGGGGCGTCCTACAATGAGCAGTTCTTC
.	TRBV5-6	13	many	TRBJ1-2	CASRRQENYGYTF	TGTGCCAGCAGAAGACAGGAAAACTATGGCTACACCTTC
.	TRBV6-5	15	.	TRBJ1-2	CASSYSRTANYGYTF	TGTGCCAGCAGTTACTCCAGGACAGCTAACTATGGCTACACCTTC
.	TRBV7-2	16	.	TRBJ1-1	CASSPRPTGGGTEAFF	TGTGCCAGCAGCCCTCGACCCACTGGGGGGGGCACTGAAGCTTTCTTT